The 16 T cell receptor beta chains presented below share a single source sample, sequenced in a study of early T cells in non-severe SARS-CoV-2 infection. In TCRdb, the 5' RACE reads were re-called with MiXCR into one record per CDR3 protein. Of more than 35,000 distinct CDR3 sequences in the sample, approximately 5.3% were seen once. Material: whole blood. The receptors shown here come from an adult who was a healthcare worker with PCR-confirmed SARS-CoV-2 infection or an uninfected control (not recorded which).

This clonotype was observed at least ten times. V is TRBV7-3 and J is TRBJ2-2; the match to TRBD2 covers 12 bases. V lost 6 bases, J lost 7 bases, and 6 bases stayed unmatched. This CDR3 region has 15 residues. Germline CDR1 is SGHTA and CDR2 is FQGTGA. The CDR3 nucleotides read TGTGCCAGCAGTCCTAGCGGGAGGGCCCTCGGGGAGCTGTTTTTT. Translation gives CASSPSGRALGELFF.

This clonotype was detected ten times or more. The V gene is TRBV30, the J gene TRBJ1-2; D may be TRBD1 (5 bases). V was clipped by 3 bases and J by 5 bases, with 13 bases between them. Germline V gives CDR1 GTSNPN, CDR2 SVGIG (reference sequence). The CDR3 is 13 residues long. The CDR3: CAWRAGLRYGYTF. CDR3 nucleotide sequence: TGTGCCTGGAGGGCAGGGCTTAGATATGGCTACACCTTC.

The table lists this clonotype with a few counts. The chain combines TRBV20-1 with TRBJ2-7; D is unclear. In germline, CDR1 is DFQATT, CDR2 SNEGSKA (reference sequence). The CDR3 loop spans 13 amino acids. The CDR3 sequence is CSAYEAASYEQYF. CDR3 nucleotide sequence: TGCAGCGCATACGAGGCAGCCTCCTACGAGCAGTACTTC.

This clonotype has ten or more counts. The V gene is TRBV30, the J gene TRBJ2-7; D remains ambiguous. The germline CDR1 and CDR2 sequences are GTSNPN and SVGIG (reference sequence). V was cut by 2 bases and J by 4 bases, with 6 bases left in between. The CDR3 runs 11 residues. The CDR3 nucleotides are TGTGCCTGGAGTAGTGCGTACGAGCAGTACTTC. This encodes CAWSSAYEQYF.

The table lists this clonotype with many counts. This chain links TRBV7-2 with TRBJ1-1; D perhaps matches TRBD1 (6 bases). The CDR3 totals 15 residues. Germline-derived CDR1 and CDR2 are SGHTA and FQGNSA. V lost 4 bases and J lost 4, with 16 bases in between. CDR3 in DNA: TGTGCCAGCAGCTCCCACCCAGGGGAAGGCACTGAAGCTTTCTTT. This sequence encodes CASSSHPGEGTEAFF.

On this clonotype itself: This may be a read error: a much more frequent sequence differs by one nucleotide. This rearrangement joins TRBV18 to TRBJ2-6; tentatively, D is TRBD1 (5 bases). This CDR3 spans 16 amino acids. Germline V gene lookup returns CDR1 KGHSH and CDR2 LQKENI. In nucleotides, the CDR3 is TGTGTCAGCACCAATTTCAGGGCCTCTGGGGCCAACGTCCTGACTTTC. Encoded protein: CVSTNFRASGANVLTF.

This clonotype was seen repeatedly, ten times or more. This chain links TRBV4-2 with TRBJ2-2; 10 bases agree with TRBD2. The CDR3 contains 15 residues. Trimming at V came to 3 bases and at J to 7 bases, leaving 5 bases not matched to a gene. Germline CDR1 is LGHNA and CDR2 is YNFKEQ. This chain's CDR3 is CASSQRTSGGGELFF. DNA for the CDR3: TGTGCCAGCAGCCAGCGGACTAGCGGAGGCGGGGAGCTGTTTTTT.

The J gene is TRBJ2-7, the V gene TRBV6-2 or TRBV6-3; 8 bases are a match to TRBD2. This CDR3 has 19 residues. Germline CDR1 reads MNHEY; CDR2 reads SVGEGT. After removal of 2 bases from V and 2 bases from J, the junction contained 17 bases not matched to a gene. The CDR3 spells CASSYRLGTSGGRTYEQYF. CDR3 DNA: TGTGCCAGCAGTTACCGCCTAGGCACCAGCGGGGGCCGAACCTACGAGCAGTACTTC.

This clonotype was counted a few times. The chain is built from TRBV5-8 and TRBJ2-7; D is undetermined. This CDR3 has 12 residues. V lost 3 bases and J 0 bases, leaving 4 bases between the germline ends. In germline, CDR1 is SGHTS, CDR2 YDEGEE. CDR3 loop: CASSSDSYEQYF. CDR3 coding DNA: TGTGCCAGCAGCTCCGACTCCTACGAGCAGTACTTC. The full variable domain, its missing parts supplied by reference TRBV5-8 and TRBJ2-7, is EAGVTQSPTHLIKTRGQQATLRCSPISGHTSVYWYQQALGLGLQFLLWYDEGEERNRGNFPPRFSGRQFPNYSSELNVNALELEDSALYLCASSSDSYEQYFGPGTRLTVT.

This clonotype was counted at least ten times. This sequence joins TRBV3-1 and TRBJ1-1; D gene ambiguous. Between the trimmed V and J ends, which lost 1 base and 4 bases, there was a span of 10 bases. This CDR3 is built from 14 residues. Germline V gives CDR1 LGHDT, CDR2 YNNKEL (reference sequence). CDR3 bases: TGTGCCAGCAGCCAAGGGCCGGGAGGCACTGAAGCTTTCTTT. It encodes CASSQGPGGTEAFF.

This clonotype was counted ten times or more. The chain links TRBV19 to TRBJ1-5; D remains ambiguous. V was pared by 0 bases and J by 9 bases, with 18 bases between. The CDR3 loop spans 16 amino acids. CDR1 LNHDA and CDR2 SQIVND come from the germline V gene (reference sequence). The chain's CDR3 is CASSIDRPGSQTPQHF. The CDR3 region has the DNA TGTGCCAGTAGTATAGATCGACCTGGATCGCAGACGCCCCAGCATTTT.

This clonotype was observed many times. This chain links TRBV6-5 with TRBJ2-1, with a tentative D call TRBD2 (6 bases). The CDR3 has 14 residues. Deletions cut 4 bases from V and 10 bases from J, with 17 bases between. Germline values: CDR1 MNHEY, CDR2 SVGAGI. The CDR3 DNA is TGTGCCAGCAGTTCCCGACTAGGGCGGCTCGAGCAGTTCTTC. It codes for CASSSRLGRLEQFF.

This clonotype was found once. A read error is possible here, since a much larger clone lies one base away. The chain combines TRBV5-8 with TRBJ2-3, with D tentatively TRBD2 (5 bases). Germline values: CDR1 SGHTS, CDR2 YDEGEE. The V end was cut by 2 bases, the J end by 5 bases, with 12 bases between. The CDR3 totals 14 residues. The CDR3: CASSFFGGRDTQYF. For the CDR3, the DNA is TGTGCCAGCAGCTTTTTTGGCGGGCGAGATACGCAGTATTTT.

This clonotype was seen a handful of times. The chain uses TRBV12-3 or TRBV12-4 and TRBJ1-1; 8 nucleotides agree with TRBD1. The V and J ends lost 4 bases and 8 bases, in that order; junction bases with no gene match: 3. The CDR3 runs to 12 residues. The CDR3 nucleotides are TGTGCCAGCAGTTCAAGGACAGGGGAAGCTTTCTTT. This translates into CASSSRTGEAFF.

The CDR3 reads CASSLGQDRYGYTF. CDR3 bases: TGCGCCAGCAGCCTAGGACAAGATCGGTATGGCTACACCTTC. The gene calls are TRBV5-1 and TRBJ1-2, with D perhaps TRBD1 (5 bases). This CDR3 has 14 amino acids. Germline CDR1 and CDR2: SGHRS and YFSETQ. V gave up 4 bases and J gave up 5 bases, with 15 bases separating them.

In its sample, this clonotype was seen many times. The gene calls are TRBV6-1 and TRBJ2-7, with 8 positions matching TRBD2. The CDR3 length is 13 residues. The ends lost 7 bases at V and 2 bases at J; junction bases unmatched: 4. From germline, CDR1 is MNHNS and CDR2 SASEGT. CDR3 residues: CASKTSETYEQYF. DNA of the CDR3: TGTGCCAGCAAGACTAGCGAGACCTACGAGCAGTACTTC.